The sample holds many counts of the clone carrying this T cell receptor beta chain. Its antigen is still unknown. The sample has other DNA sequences that encode this CDR3 too. As every portion of the isolated RNA was reverse transcribed, the sequencing read expressed TCRB transcripts. Assay used: immunoSEQ multiplex PCR; TCRdb lists only in-frame clones, some missing. The sample yields under 250,000 clones, 9.5% to 13% seen once. These data come from a study of beta chain features in type 1 diabetes. Overall study findings and caveats: A potential influence of HLA type upon TCRB rearrangement remained unresolved herein.

The CDR3 extends over 13 amino acids. Germline assignment: CDR1 MGHDK and CDR2 SYGVNS. Trimming stripped 5 bases from V and 0 bases from J, with 8 bases between. Sequenced material: central memory CD4+ T cells from blood. The clonotype originates from a man younger than 35 in good health. The V gene is TRBV25-1, the J gene TRBJ2-7; D uncertain. The CDR3 loop is CASSLTGSYEQYF. The DNA for the CDR3 is TGTGCCAGCAGTCTTACTGGCTCCTACGAGCAGTACTTC.